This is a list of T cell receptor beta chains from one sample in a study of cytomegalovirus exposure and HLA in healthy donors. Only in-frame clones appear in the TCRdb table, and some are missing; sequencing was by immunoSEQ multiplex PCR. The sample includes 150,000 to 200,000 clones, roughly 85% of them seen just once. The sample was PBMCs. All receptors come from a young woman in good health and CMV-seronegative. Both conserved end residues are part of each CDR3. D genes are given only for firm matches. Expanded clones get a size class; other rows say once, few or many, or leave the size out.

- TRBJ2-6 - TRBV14 CASSQSKSGANVLTF TGTGCCAGCAGCCAAAGCAAATCTGGGGCCAACGTCCTGACTTTC
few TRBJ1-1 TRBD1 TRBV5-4 CASSSPGQGALGTEAFF TGTGCCAGCAGCTCACCGGGACAGGGGGCGTTGGGCACTGAAGCTTTCTTT
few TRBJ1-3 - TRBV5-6 CASSFQGTGGNTIYF TGTGCCAGCAGCTTTCAGGGGACCGGTGGAAACACCATATATTTT
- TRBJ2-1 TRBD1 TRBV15 CATSSPEAGQGATSYNEQFF TGTGCCACCAGCAGTCCCGAAGCCGGACAGGGGGCCACCTCCTACAATGAGCAGTTCTTC
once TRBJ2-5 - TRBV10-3 CAISDLTGWETQYF TGTGCCATCAGTGACTTAACAGGGTGGGAGACCCAGTACTTC
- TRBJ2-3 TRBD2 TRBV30 CARGTSGSTDTQYF TGTGCCCGTGGGACTAGCGGGAGTACAGATACGCAGTATTTT
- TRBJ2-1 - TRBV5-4 CASSFGPGAYNEQFF TGTGCCAGCAGCTTCGGCCCAGGGGCCTACAATGAGCAGTTCTTC
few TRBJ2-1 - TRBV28 CASNDNRGGYNEQFF TGTGCCAGCAACGACAACAGGGGGGGGTACAATGAGCAGTTCTTC
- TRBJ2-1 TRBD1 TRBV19 CASSRGLDEQFF TGTGCCAGTTCCAGGGGGCTCGATGAGCAGTTCTTC
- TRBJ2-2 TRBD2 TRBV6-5 CASTGRGGGLFF TGTGCCAGCACCGGGAGGGGGGGTGGGCTGTTTTTT
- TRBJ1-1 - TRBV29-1 CSATLGGNTEAFF TGCAGCGCTACATTAGGGGGGAACACTGAAGCTTTCTTT
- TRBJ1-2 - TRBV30 CAWAGLGYGYTF TGTGCCTGGGCCGGCCTAGGCTATGGCTACACCTTC
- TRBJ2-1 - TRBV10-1 CASSVNVAGSEQFF TGCGCCAGCAGTGTTAACGTGGCGGGAAGCGAGCAGTTCTTC